Given below is one TCR beta chain in context. Its antigen is unknown. These data originate in a study of OX40 agonist ivuxolimab in advanced cancers. Study observations and caveats: Part of the nonresponder group also had normalized T-cell clonal expansion that was low. On average, CD8+ T cells showed a greater number of expanded clones than CD4+.

TCRdb's table, derived via immunoSEQ multiplex PCR, lists solely in-frame clones and lacks some. The sample has roughly 70,000 clones, 85% seen once. The V end was cut by 6 bases, the J end by 4 bases, with 14 bases between. This CDR3 contains 13 residues. Germline V gives CDR1 SQVTM, CDR2 ANQGSEA. V and J are TRBV29-1 and TRBJ2-3; no firm D call. This TCR was sampled from an adult with an advanced solid tumor such as melanoma, head and neck, liver or kidney cancer. Sample: CD4+ or CD8+ T cells sorted from blood, taken in a trial of the OX40 agonist ivuxolimab. The CDR3 DNA sequence: TGCAGCGTCGCCCGAGATCGTCCAGATACGCAGTATTTT. Translated, it gives CSVARDRPDTQYF.